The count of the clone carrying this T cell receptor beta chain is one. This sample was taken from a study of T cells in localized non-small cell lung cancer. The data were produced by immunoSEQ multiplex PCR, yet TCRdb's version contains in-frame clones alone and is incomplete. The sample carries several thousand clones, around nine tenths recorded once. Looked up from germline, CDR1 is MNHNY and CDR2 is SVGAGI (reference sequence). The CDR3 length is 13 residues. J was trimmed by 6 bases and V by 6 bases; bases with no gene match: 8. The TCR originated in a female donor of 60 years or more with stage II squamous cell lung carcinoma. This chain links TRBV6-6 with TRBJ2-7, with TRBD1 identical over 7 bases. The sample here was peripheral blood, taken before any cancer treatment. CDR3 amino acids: CASRRNRGSEQYF. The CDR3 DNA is TGTGCCAGCAGGAGGAACAGGGGTAGCGAGCAGTACTTC.